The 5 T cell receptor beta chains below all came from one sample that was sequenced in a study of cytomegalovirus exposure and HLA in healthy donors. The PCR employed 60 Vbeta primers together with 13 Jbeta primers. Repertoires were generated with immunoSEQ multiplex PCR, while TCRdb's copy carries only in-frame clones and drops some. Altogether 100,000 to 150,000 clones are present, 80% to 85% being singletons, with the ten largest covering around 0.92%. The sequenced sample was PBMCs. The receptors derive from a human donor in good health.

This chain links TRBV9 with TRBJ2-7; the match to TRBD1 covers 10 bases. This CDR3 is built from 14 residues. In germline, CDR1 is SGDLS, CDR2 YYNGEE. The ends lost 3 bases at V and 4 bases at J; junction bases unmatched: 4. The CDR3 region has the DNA TGTGCCAGCAGCGCCCGACAGGGGGCTTACGAGCAGTACTTC. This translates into CASSARQGAYEQYF.

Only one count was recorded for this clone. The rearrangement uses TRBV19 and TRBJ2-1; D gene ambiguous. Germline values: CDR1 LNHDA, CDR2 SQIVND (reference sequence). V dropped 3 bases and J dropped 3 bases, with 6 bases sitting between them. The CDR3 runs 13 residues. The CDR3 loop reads CASSIGDYNEQFF. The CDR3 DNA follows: TGTGCCAGTAGTATCGGAGACTACAATGAGCAGTTCTTC.

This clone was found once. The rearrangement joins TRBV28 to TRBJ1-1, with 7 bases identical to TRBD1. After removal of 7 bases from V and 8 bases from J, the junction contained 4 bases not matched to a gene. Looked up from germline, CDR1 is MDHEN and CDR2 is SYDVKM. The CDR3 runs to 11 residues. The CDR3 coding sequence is TGTGCCAGCAATCCGACAGGGGAAGCTTTCTTT. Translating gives CASNPTGEAFF.

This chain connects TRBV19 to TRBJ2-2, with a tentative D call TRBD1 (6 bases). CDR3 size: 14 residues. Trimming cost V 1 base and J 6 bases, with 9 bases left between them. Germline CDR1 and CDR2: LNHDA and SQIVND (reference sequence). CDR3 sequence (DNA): TGTGCCAGTAGTATAGGTCCAGGGGCCGGGGAGCTGTTTTTT. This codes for CASSIGPGAGELFF.

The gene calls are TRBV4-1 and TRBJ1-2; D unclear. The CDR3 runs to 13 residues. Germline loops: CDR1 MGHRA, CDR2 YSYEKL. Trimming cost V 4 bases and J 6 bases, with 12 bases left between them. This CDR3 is CASSLVAKDGYTF. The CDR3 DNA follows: TGCGCCAGCAGCCTAGTAGCCAAAGATGGCTACACCTTC.